This T cell receptor (beta chain) comes out of a study of T cell changes during pregnancy in multiple sclerosis. Assay used: immunoSEQ multiplex PCR; TCRdb lists only in-frame clones, some missing. The sample shows tens of thousands of clones, nearly 90% of them seen only once. This CDR3 is built from 15 residues. V was clipped by 5 bases and J by 4 bases, with 15 bases between them. Germline CDR1 and CDR2: SGHTA and FQGNSA. This sequence joins TRBV7-2 and TRBJ1-5; D is possibly TRBD1 (5 bases). This sequence was found in a female donor with multiple sclerosis, enrolled in a pregnancy study. Sequenced here: CD4+ T cells from peripheral blood mononuclear cells, sampled in the first trimester of pregnancy. The CDR3 nucleotides are TGTGCCAGCAGCAGAGGCGGGGGTCATAATCAGCCCCAGCATTTT. Its protein is CASSRGGGHNQPQHF.